These 18 T cell receptor beta chains were sequenced from one sample in a study of cytomegalovirus exposure and HLA in healthy donors. The assay was immunoSEQ multiplex PCR, and TCRdb's table has in-frame clones only and misses some. The sample records some 150,000 clones, roughly 86% being singletons. Material for sequencing was PBMCs. The source of these receptors is a man younger than 30 in good health and CMV-seropositive.

This chain links TRBV4-1 with TRBJ2-1; 7 nucleotides agree with TRBD1. Germline V gene data show CDR1 as MGHRA and CDR2 as YSYEKL. This CDR3 is built from 16 residues. J lost 0 bases, V lost 3 bases, and 5 bases had no gene match. The CDR3 nucleotides read TGCGCCAGCAGCCAGCCGGGACAGAACTCCTACAATGAGCAGTTCTTC. Its protein is CASSQPGQNSYNEQFF.

Comments on this clone: The same CDR3 can be traced to other DNA sequences in this sample. The rearrangement joins TRBV5-1 to TRBJ2-1; 8 bases are shared with TRBD2. J gave up 2 bases and V 1 base, and 5 bases lay outside the gene matches. This CDR3 spans 16 amino acids. Germline CDR1 SGHRS, CDR2 YFSETQ. The CDR3 nucleotides read TGCGCCAGCAGCTTGACTAGCGGAGGAACCTACAATGAGCAGTTCTTC. Amino acid sequence: CASSLTSGGTYNEQFF.

This chain connects TRBV9 to TRBJ1-1, with a weak D call TRBD1 (6 bases). The V gene lost 3 bases and the J gene lost 6 bases, with 15 bases spanning the gap. The CDR3 is 14 residues long. Germline V gene sequence: CDR1 SGDLS, CDR2 YYNGEE. The DNA of the CDR3 is TGTGCCAGCAGCGCCCTGACAGGATCGGCTGAAGCTTTCTTT. It yields the protein CASSALTGSAEAFF.

The chain uses TRBV27 and TRBJ1-1; 7 bases align to TRBD1. With 4 bases clipped from V and 2 bases from J, the junction kept 4 bases outside the gene matches. This CDR3 is 14 amino acids long. Germline lookup yields CDR1 MNHEY and CDR2 SMNVEV (reference sequence). CDR3 region: CASSYDRVNTEAFF. The CDR3 DNA follows: TGTGCCAGCAGTTACGACAGGGTCAACACTGAAGCTTTCTTT.

The rearrangement joins TRBV30 to TRBJ1-1; 9 positions agree with TRBD1. Trimming at V came to 5 bases and at J to 3 bases, leaving 1 base not matched to a gene. Germline V gene lookup returns CDR1 GTSNPN and CDR2 SVGIG (reference sequence). The CDR3 runs 12 residues. The CDR3 DNA sequence: TGTGCCTGGGACAGGGGGGACACTGAAGCTTTCTTT. This sequence encodes CAWDRGDTEAFF.

The V and J genes are TRBV29-1 and TRBJ1-5; 9 bases match TRBD1. The CDR3 is 13 amino acids. V trimming: 6 bases; J trimming: 6 bases; junction bases outside the gene matches: 6. CDR1 is SQVTM and CDR2 is ANQGSEA in the germline V gene. CDR3 coding DNA: TGCAGCGTCGGGACAGGGAAAGGTCAGCCCCAGCATTTT. Protein sequence: CSVGTGKGQPQHF. The full variable domain, with the rest looked up from reference TRBV29-1 and TRBJ1-5, is SAVISQKPSRDICQRGTSLTIQCQVDSQVTMMFWYRQQPGQSLTLIATANQGSEATYESGFVIDKFPISRPNLTFSTLTVSNMSPEDSSIYLCSVGTGKGQPQHFGDGTRLSIL.

This clone was picked up a small number of times. This sequence joins TRBV30 and TRBJ1-2; D gene uncertain. The germline gives CDR1 GTSNPN, CDR2 SVGIG (reference sequence). The V gene lost 0 bases and the J gene lost 9 bases, with 20 bases spanning the gap. The CDR3 is 15 residues long. The CDR3 protein is CAWSVTPGRGGSYTF. The CDR3, as DNA: TGTGCCTGGAGTGTAACCCCTGGACGGGGTGGAAGCTACACCTTC.

V is TRBV7-9 and J is TRBJ2-5, with 7 bases that match TRBD1. In germline, CDR1 is SEHNR, CDR2 FQNEAQ (reference sequence). The CDR3 totals 14 residues. The trim removed 1 base at V and 2 bases at J, leaving 1 base unmatched. This CDR3 is CASSLGGQQETQYF. CDR3 DNA: TGTGCCAGCAGCTTAGGGGGACAGCAAGAGACCCAGTACTTC. Drawing the rest from reference TRBV7-9 and TRBJ2-5, the complete variable domain is DTGVSQNPRHKITKRGQNVTFRCDPISEHNRLYWYRQTLGQGPEFLTYFQNEAQLEKSRLLSDRFSAERPKGSFSTLEIQRTEQGDSAMYLCASSLGGQQETQYFGPGTRLLVL.

The CDR3 region has the DNA TGTGCCAGCACACCCTCGGGGGAGACCCAGTACTTC. Encoded protein: CASTPSGETQYF. The chain recombines TRBV2 with TRBJ2-5; D might be TRBD2 (5 bases). There are 12 residues in the CDR3. V gave up 7 bases and J gave up 5 bases, with 11 bases separating them. The germline CDR1 and CDR2 sequences are SNHLY and FYNNEI.

The chain links TRBV30 to TRBJ1-2; 8 bases map to TRBD1. J lost 1 base, V lost 3 bases, and 7 bases had no gene match. Per the germline V gene, CDR1 is GTSNPN and CDR2 is SVGIG (reference sequence). The CDR3 covers 15 residues. CDR3 protein: CAWRDNRGVNYGYTF. The CDR3 DNA reads as TGTGCCTGGAGGGACAACAGGGGGGTTAACTATGGCTACACCTTC.

J is TRBJ2-5 and V is TRBV29-1, with 7 nucleotides matching TRBD1. The V segment lost 7 bases and the J segment 3 bases; nucleotides outside the gene matches: 5. The CDR3 consists of 12 residues. CDR1 is SQVTM, CDR2 ANQGSEA, per germline. The CDR3 spells CSAHRGEETQYF. The CDR3 region has the DNA TGCAGCGCACACAGGGGTGAAGAGACCCAGTACTTC.

The chain joins TRBV6-6 to TRBJ1-1; D call uncertain. Germline loops: CDR1 MNHNY, CDR2 SVGAGI (reference sequence). The CDR3 has 13 residues. Trimming cost V 4 bases and J 4 bases, with 10 bases left between them. CDR3 nucleotides: TGTGCCAGCAGTTCGAGGGATGGCACTGAAGCTTTCTTT. Amino acid sequence: CASSSRDGTEAFF.

This sequence joins TRBV6-1 and TRBJ2-7, with a possible D match to TRBD2 (6 bases). This CDR3 has 11 amino acids. V was shortened by 7 bases and J by 7 bases, with 11 bases between the two germline ends. Germline loops: CDR1 MNHNS, CDR2 SASEGT. This CDR3 is CASTQGGEQYF. In DNA form, the CDR3 reads TGTGCCAGCACCCAAGGAGGGGAGCAGTACTTC.

V is TRBV30 and J is TRBJ2-1; D may be TRBD2 (6 bases). Trimming took off 5 bases at V and 12 bases at J, with 14 bases between the two ends. This CDR3 has 11 residues. CDR1 is GTSNPN and CDR2 is SVGIG in the germline V gene (reference sequence). As DNA, the CDR3 is TGTGCCTGGGACACGAGCGGGCCGCAGTTCTTC. Translating gives CAWDTSGPQFF.

The chain links TRBV18 to TRBJ2-2; D is perhaps TRBD1 (5 bases). This CDR3 comprises 18 residues. V dropped 1 base and J dropped 0 bases, with 15 bases sitting between them. Per germline, CDR1 KGHSH and CDR2 LQKENI. The CDR3 DNA reads TGTGCCAGCTCACCACTTCTTCTCCAGGGTCCGAACACCGGGGAGCTGTTTTTT. This encodes CASSPLLLQGPNTGELFF.

This clone was seen only a few times. The chain is built from TRBV4-1 and TRBJ2-7; 11 bases match TRBD2. Trimming removed 3 bases from V and 6 bases from J; junction bases left unmatched: 10. The CDR3 is 16 amino acids. From germline, CDR1 is MGHRA and CDR2 YSYEKL. The CDR3 is CASSHQPGLAGLEQYF. CDR3 nucleotides: TGCGCCAGCAGCCACCAACCCGGACTAGCGGGCCTCGAGCAGTACTTC.

The chain combines TRBV4-2 with TRBJ1-4, with D uncertain. The CDR3 is made up of 16 amino acids. Germline lookup yields CDR1 LGHNA and CDR2 YNFKEQ. Trimming removed 0 bases at V and 8 bases at J, with 16 bases between. The CDR3 reads CASSQDVAERGEKLFF. The CDR3 DNA follows: TGTGCCAGCAGCCAAGACGTCGCAGAGCGTGGGGAAAAACTGTTTTTT.

The chain recombines TRBV27 with TRBJ1-2, with 7 bases identical to TRBD1. V was clipped by 6 bases and J by 8 bases; unmatched bases: 9. The CDR3 sequence is 13 residues long. Germline assignment: CDR1 MNHEY and CDR2 SMNVEV (reference sequence). The CDR3 region is CASRTTGSGGYTF. For the CDR3, the DNA is TGTGCCAGCAGAACGACAGGGTCTGGCGGCTACACCTTC.